This T cell receptor (beta chain) emerged from a study of vaccination and CD4 T cells after COVID-19. Sequencing of the DNA from cultured CD4+ T cells was carried out with the Oncomine TCR Beta short-read assay. TCRdb re-analysed the PCR reads in MiXCR, keeping a single row per CDR3 protein. The data show about 20,000 distinct CDR3 sequences, around 30% seen once. The V gene's germline CDR1 is DFQATT and CDR2 SNEGSKA (reference sequence). CDR3 length equals 14 residues. Deletions cut 7 bases from V and 3 bases from J, with 16 bases between. Treatment noted: roughly 10-day PBMC culture with coronavirus spike peptide pools or control peptides (ViraFEST assay). With respect to this clonotype: The antigen is undetermined.

V and J are TRBV20-1 and TRBJ2-1; perhaps D is TRBD1 or TRBD2 (5 bases each). The receptor was isolated from a human donor with COVID-19. The sequenced material came from cultured CD4+ T cells from blood. The DNA for the CDR3 is TGCAGTGTCAGGGACGTTTCCCGCTACAATGAGCAGTTCTTC. It encodes CSVRDVSRYNEQFF.